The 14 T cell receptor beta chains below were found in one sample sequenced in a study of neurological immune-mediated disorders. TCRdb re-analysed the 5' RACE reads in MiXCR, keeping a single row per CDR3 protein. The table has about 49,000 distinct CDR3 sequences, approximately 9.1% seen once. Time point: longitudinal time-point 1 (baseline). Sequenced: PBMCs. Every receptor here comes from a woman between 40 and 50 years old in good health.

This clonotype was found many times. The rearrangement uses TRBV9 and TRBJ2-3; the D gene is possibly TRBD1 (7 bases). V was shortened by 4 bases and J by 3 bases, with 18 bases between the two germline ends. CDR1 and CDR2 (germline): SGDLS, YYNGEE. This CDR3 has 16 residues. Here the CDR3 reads CASSPGDSPSTDTQYF. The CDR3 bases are TGTGCCAGCAGCCCGGGGGACAGCCCCAGTACAGATACGCAGTATTTT.

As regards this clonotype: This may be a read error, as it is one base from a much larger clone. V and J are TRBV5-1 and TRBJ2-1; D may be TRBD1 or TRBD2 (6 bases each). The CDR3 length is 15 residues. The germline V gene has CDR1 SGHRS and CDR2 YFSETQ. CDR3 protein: CANSLGGYSGNEQFF. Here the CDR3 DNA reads TGCGCCAACAGCTTGGGGGGCTATTCCGGGAATGAGCAGTTCTTC.

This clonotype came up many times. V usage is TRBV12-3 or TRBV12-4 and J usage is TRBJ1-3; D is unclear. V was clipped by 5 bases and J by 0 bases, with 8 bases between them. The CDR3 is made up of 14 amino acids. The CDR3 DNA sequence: TGTGCCAGCAGTCCCAACCTCTCTGGAAACACCATATATTTT. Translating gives CASSPNLSGNTIYF.

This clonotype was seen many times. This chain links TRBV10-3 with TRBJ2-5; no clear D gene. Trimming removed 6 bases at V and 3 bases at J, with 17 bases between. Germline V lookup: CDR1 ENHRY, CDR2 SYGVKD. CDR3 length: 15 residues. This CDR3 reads CAISKQLGIEETQYF. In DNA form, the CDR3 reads TGTGCCATCAGCAAACAGCTAGGGATCGAAGAGACCCAGTACTTC.

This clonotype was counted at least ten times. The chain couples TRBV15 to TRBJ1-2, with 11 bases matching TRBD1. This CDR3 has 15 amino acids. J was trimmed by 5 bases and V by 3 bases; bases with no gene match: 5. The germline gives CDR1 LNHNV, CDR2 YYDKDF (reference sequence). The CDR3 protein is CATSSRTGGWYGYTF. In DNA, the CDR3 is TGTGCCACCAGCAGCAGGACAGGGGGCTGGTATGGCTACACCTTC.

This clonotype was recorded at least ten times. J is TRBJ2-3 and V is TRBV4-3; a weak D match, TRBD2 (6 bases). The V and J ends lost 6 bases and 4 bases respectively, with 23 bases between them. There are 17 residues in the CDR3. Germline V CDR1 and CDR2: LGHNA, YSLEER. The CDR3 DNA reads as TGCGCCAGCAGTGACAACGAGGCGGGACCCCAATCAGATACGCAGTATTTT. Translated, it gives CASSDNEAGPQSDTQYF.

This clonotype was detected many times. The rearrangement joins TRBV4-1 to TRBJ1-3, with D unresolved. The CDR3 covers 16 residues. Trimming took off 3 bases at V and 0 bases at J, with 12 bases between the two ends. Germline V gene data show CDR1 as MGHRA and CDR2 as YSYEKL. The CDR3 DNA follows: TGCGCCAGCAGCCAGGAACGACGGAGCTCTGGAAACACCATATATTTT. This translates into CASSQERRSSGNTIYF.

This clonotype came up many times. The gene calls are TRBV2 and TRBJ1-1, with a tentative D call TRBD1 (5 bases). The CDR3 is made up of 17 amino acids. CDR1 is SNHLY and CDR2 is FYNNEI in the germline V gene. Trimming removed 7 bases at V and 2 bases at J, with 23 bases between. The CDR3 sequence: CASTFRTLSGENTEAFF. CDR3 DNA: TGTGCCAGCACGTTCAGGACGCTTTCGGGGGAAAACACTGAAGCTTTCTTT. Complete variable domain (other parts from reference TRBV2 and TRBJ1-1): EPEVTQTPSHQVTQMGQEVILRCVPISNHLYFYWYRQILGQKVEFLVSFYNNEISEKSEIFDDQFSVERPDGSNFTLKIRSTKLEDSAMYFCASTFRTLSGENTEAFFGQGTRLTVV.

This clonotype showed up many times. CDR3 bases: TGTGCCAGCAGCTTGCGGGAGGGGAACACCGGGGAGCTGTTTTTT. It yields the protein CASSLREGNTGELFF. The chain recombines TRBV7-2 with TRBJ2-2; 9 bases agree with TRBD2. This CDR3 is 15 amino acids long. V was pared by 3 bases and J by 1 base, with 0 bases of the junction left unmatched. Germline V gene lookup returns CDR1 SGHTA and CDR2 FQGNSA.

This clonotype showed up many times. CDR3 DNA: TGTGCCAGCAGCTGGGGACAGGGGGCCTCCTACGAGCAGTACTTC. The encoded protein is CASSWGQGASYEQYF. The chain is built from TRBV9 and TRBJ2-7; 12 bases fit TRBD1. V dropped 4 bases and J dropped 0; count of bases not matched to a gene: 2. Germline CDR1 reads SGDLS; CDR2 reads YYNGEE. This CDR3 region has 15 residues.

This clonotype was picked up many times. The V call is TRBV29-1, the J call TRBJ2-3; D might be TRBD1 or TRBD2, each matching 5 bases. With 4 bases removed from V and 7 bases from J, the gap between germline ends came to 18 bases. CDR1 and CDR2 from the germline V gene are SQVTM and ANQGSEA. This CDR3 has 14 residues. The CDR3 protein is CSVAGQDGVNTQYF. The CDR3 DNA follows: TGCAGCGTTGCGGGGCAGGATGGGGTTAATACGCAGTATTTT.

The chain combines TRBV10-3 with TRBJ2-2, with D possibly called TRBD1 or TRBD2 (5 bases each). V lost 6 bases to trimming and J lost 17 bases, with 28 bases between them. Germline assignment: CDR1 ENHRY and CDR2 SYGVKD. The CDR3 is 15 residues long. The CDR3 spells CAIRPWGDSTGEFFF. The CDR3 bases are TGTGCCATCAGACCCTGGGGCGACTCCACCGGGGAGTTTTTTTTT.

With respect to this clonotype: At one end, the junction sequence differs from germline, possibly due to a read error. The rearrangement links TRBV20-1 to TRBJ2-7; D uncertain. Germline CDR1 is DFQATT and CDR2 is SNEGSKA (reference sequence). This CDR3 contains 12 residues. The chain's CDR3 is CSARESTYEHYF. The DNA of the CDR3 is TGCAGTGCTAGAGAAAGCACCTACGAGCATTACTTC.

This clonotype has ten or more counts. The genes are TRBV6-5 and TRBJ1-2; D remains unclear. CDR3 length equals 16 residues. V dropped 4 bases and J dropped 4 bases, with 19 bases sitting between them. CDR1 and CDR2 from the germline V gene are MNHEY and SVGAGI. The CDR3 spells CASSSRGLGTAYGYTF. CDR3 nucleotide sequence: TGTGCCAGCAGTTCCCGTGGGCTGGGTACCGCCTATGGCTACACCTTC.